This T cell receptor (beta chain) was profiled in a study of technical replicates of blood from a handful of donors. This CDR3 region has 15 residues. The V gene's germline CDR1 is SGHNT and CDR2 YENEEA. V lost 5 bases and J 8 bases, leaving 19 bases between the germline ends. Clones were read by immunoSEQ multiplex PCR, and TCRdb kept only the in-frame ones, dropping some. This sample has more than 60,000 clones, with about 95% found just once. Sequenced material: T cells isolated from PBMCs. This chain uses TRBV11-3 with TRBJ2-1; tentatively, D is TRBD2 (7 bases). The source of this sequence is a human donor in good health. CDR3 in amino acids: CASSRKWGGADEQFF. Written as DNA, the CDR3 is TGTGCCAGCAGCCGAAAGTGGGGGGGCGCGGATGAGCAGTTCTTC.